The 17 T cell receptor beta chains below were found in one sample sequenced in a study of T cell changes during pregnancy in multiple sclerosis. Repertoires were generated with immunoSEQ multiplex PCR, while TCRdb's copy carries only in-frame clones and drops some. Of under 55,000 clones listed, approximately 93% are singletons. This sample comprised CD4+ T cells from peripheral blood mononuclear cells, obtained in the third trimester of pregnancy. These receptors all stem from a female donor with multiple sclerosis, enrolled in a pregnancy study.

The chain links TRBV27 to TRBJ2-2; 7 nucleotides line up with TRBD2. Per the germline V gene, CDR1 is MNHEY and CDR2 is SMNVEV (reference sequence). V gave up 3 bases and J gave up 0 bases; unmatched junction bases: 4. The CDR3 consists of 16 residues. The CDR3 bases are TGTGCCAGCAGTTTGGGGGGGAACGCGAACACCGGGGAGCTGTTTTTT. Translation gives CASSLGGNANTGELFF.

The sample holds one count of this clone. The genes are TRBV6-5 and TRBJ2-1; the match to TRBD1 covers 7 bases. With V trimmed by 4 bases and J by 3 bases, 9 bases remained unmatched. CDR3 size: 16 residues. Germline CDR1 MNHEY, CDR2 SVGAGI. The CDR3 coding sequence is TGTGCCAGCAGTTCCTCTCGGGACAGCTTCTACAATGAGCAGTTCTTC. Protein: CASSSSRDSFYNEQFF.

This CDR3 is CASSLLFGTSGSYEQYF. CDR3 in DNA: TGCGCCAGCAGCCTCCTCTTTGGGACTAGCGGCTCCTACGAGCAGTACTTC. The rearrangement joins TRBV4-1 to TRBJ2-7, with 11 bases lining up with TRBD2. V lost 4 bases to trimming and J lost 0 bases; unmatched junction nucleotides: 8. Germline assignment: CDR1 MGHRA and CDR2 YSYEKL. CDR3 size: 17 residues.

The CDR3 spells CASSLIRGQGYNEQFF. CDR3 nucleotide sequence: TGTGCCAGCAGCTTAATTCGGGGACAGGGGTACAATGAGCAGTTCTTC. This sequence joins TRBV7-9 and TRBJ2-1; TRBD1 agrees at 10 bases. The germline V gene has CDR1 SEHNR and CDR2 FQNEAQ (reference sequence). V shed 2 bases and J 4 bases; nucleotides not matched to a gene: 5. The CDR3 consists of 16 residues.

V is TRBV5-1 and J is TRBJ2-5; D is undetermined. V gave up 0 bases and J gave up 2 bases, with 11 bases separating them. Germline V lookup: CDR1 SGHRS, CDR2 YFSETQ. This CDR3 contains 15 residues. The CDR3 reads CASSLANTKQETQYF. The CDR3 nucleotides read TGCGCCAGCAGCTTGGCCAATACTAAACAAGAGACCCAGTACTTC.

The J gene is TRBJ2-1, the V gene TRBV28; 10 bases fit TRBD2. V gave up 5 bases and J gave up 7 bases; unmatched junction bases: 8. The CDR3 is 15 amino acids. Germline CDR1 reads MDHEN; CDR2 reads SYDVKM. The chain's CDR3 is CASSALLAGENEQFF. Written as DNA, the CDR3 is TGTGCCAGCAGTGCCCTGCTAGCGGGAGAGAATGAGCAGTTCTTC.

This sequence joins TRBV7-8 and TRBJ2-5; 9 positions match TRBD2. The CDR3 extends over 17 amino acids. Germline-derived CDR1 and CDR2 are SGHVS and FQNEAQ. The junction had 13 bases not matched to a gene; V was cut back by 3 bases and J by 5 bases. The CDR3 is CASSFPLGGRAKETQYF. The CDR3 DNA reads TGTGCCAGCAGCTTTCCCCTCGGCGGGAGGGCCAAGGAGACCCAGTACTTC. The complete variable domain, with remaining parts taken from reference TRBV7-8 and TRBJ2-5, reads GAGVSQSPRYKVAKRGQDVALRCDPISGHVSLFWYQQALGQGPEFLTYFQNEAQLDKSGLPSDRFFAERPEGSVSTLKIQRTQQEDSAVYLCASSFPLGGRAKETQYFGPGTRLLVL.

This clone was observed a few times. The chain links TRBV7-2 to TRBJ1-2; a weak D match, TRBD1 (6 bases). Germline V gene lookup returns CDR1 SGHTA and CDR2 FQGNSA. The ends were cut back, 1 base at V and 4 bases at J, with 7 bases in the middle. This CDR3 contains 13 residues. The CDR3 DNA is TGTGCCAGCAGCTTAGAACAGGGCTATGGCTACACCTTC. Encoded protein: CASSLEQGYGYTF.

The rearrangement uses TRBV6-5 and TRBJ1-1, with D perhaps TRBD1 (6 bases). V was shortened by 6 bases and J by 5 bases, with 7 bases between the two germline ends. CDR3 length equals 11 residues. CDR1 MNHEY and CDR2 SVGAGI come from the germline V gene. For the CDR3, the DNA is TGTGCCAGCAGGAGGGGGACTGAAGCTTTCTTT. This sequence encodes CASRRGTEAFF.

A single count supports this clone. The chain joins TRBV6-5 to TRBJ2-7, with D tentatively TRBD2 (6 bases). CDR1 MNHEY and CDR2 SVGAGI come from the germline V gene. This CDR3 spans 14 amino acids. The V end was cut by 4 bases, the J end by 2 bases, with 12 bases between. CDR3 loop: CASSLRDGPYEQYF. For the CDR3, the DNA is TGTGCCAGCAGTTTGCGGGACGGACCCTACGAGCAGTACTTC.

J is TRBJ2-5 and V is TRBV30, with 10 positions matching TRBD2. Trimming took 4 bases from V and 5 from J; bases not matched to a gene: 16. CDR1 GTSNPN and CDR2 SVGIG come from the germline V gene (reference sequence). The CDR3 consists of 17 residues. The CDR3 DNA follows: TGTGCCTGGAATGGTAATAGCGGGGGGACATCCCGGGAGACCCAGTACTTC. Translation: CAWNGNSGGTSRETQYF.

Comment on this clone: Other nucleotide sequences from this sample produce the same CDR3. The chain has TRBV5-1 and TRBJ1-1, with TRBD1 identical over 8 bases. The CDR3 has 18 amino acids. Germline V gives CDR1 SGHRS, CDR2 YFSETQ. V shed 0 bases, J shed 8 bases, and the junction held 18 bases outside the gene matches. The CDR3 sequence is CASSLGGTGGGKSTEAFF. CDR3 DNA: TGCGCCAGCAGCTTGGGAGGGACAGGCGGGGGCAAATCCACCGAAGCTTTCTTT.

The chain employs TRBV5-6 and TRBJ1-2; D unclear. V lost 4 bases and J lost 4, with 11 bases in between. CDR1 and CDR2 (germline): SGHDT, YYEEEE. This CDR3 has 13 amino acids. The CDR3 spells CASSPARRYGYTF. The DNA for the CDR3 is TGTGCCAGCAGCCCAGCTAGACGCTATGGCTACACCTTC.

The rearrangement joins TRBV28 to TRBJ2-1; TRBD2 matches 8 bases. From germline, CDR1 is MDHEN and CDR2 SYDVKM. J lost 5 bases, V lost 1 base, and 4 bases had no gene match. The CDR3 contains 15 residues. This CDR3 reads CASSLLAGNHNEQFF. CDR3 in DNA: TGTGCCAGCAGTTTATTAGCGGGAAACCACAATGAGCAGTTCTTC.

The chain uses TRBV18 and TRBJ1-6; 8 nucleotides line up with TRBD1. Trimming at V came to 3 bases and at J to 1 base, leaving 2 bases not matched to a gene. Germline CDR1 and CDR2: KGHSH and LQKENI. This CDR3 spans 16 amino acids. In DNA form, the CDR3 reads TGTGCCAGCTCACCCCAGGGGGCGTCCTATAATTCACCCCTCCACTTT. Amino acids: CASSPQGASYNSPLHF. The variable domain in full, completed from reference TRBV18 and TRBJ1-6, reads NAGVMQNPRHLVRRRGQEARLRCSPMKGHSHVYWYRQLPEEGLKFMVYLQKENIIDESGMPKERFSAEFPKEGPSILRIQQVVRGDSAAYFCASSPQGASYNSPLHFGNGTRLTVT.

The rearrangement joins TRBV6-5 to TRBJ2-2, with 8 bases lining up with TRBD1. Germline CDR1 reads MNHEY; CDR2 reads SVGAGI. With 6 bases clipped from V and 5 bases from J, the junction kept 8 bases outside the gene matches. The CDR3 runs 15 residues. The CDR3 DNA reads TGTGCCAGCAGACAGGGGGGAGCCGGGACCGGGGAGCTGTTTTTT. Its protein product is CASRQGGAGTGELFF.

The chain combines TRBV5-1 with TRBJ2-7, with 13 nucleotides matching TRBD2. Germline V lookup: CDR1 SGHRS, CDR2 YFSETQ. The CDR3 has 14 residues. J gave up 6 bases and V 4 bases, and 4 bases lay outside the gene matches. CDR3 DNA sequence: TGCGCCAGCAGCCCCGGACTAGCGGGAGCCGAGCAGTACTTC. Amino acids: CASSPGLAGAEQYF.